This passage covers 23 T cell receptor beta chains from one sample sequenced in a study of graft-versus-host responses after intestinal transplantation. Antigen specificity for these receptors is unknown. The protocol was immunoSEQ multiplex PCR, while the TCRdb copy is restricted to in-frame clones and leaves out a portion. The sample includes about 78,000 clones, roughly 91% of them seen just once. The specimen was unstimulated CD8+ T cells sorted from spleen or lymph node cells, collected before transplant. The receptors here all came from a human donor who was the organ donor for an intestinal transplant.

Here the CDR3 reads CASSSVWTEETQYF. As DNA, the CDR3 is TGTGCCAGCAGTTCCGTCTGGACAGAAGAGACCCAGTACTTC. This sequence joins TRBV28 and TRBJ2-5; possibly TRBD1 for D (6 bases). The germline CDR1 and CDR2 sequences are MDHEN and SYDVKM. The CDR3 extends over 14 amino acids. The germline V and J ends were trimmed by 4 bases and 3 bases, with 12 bases remaining between them.

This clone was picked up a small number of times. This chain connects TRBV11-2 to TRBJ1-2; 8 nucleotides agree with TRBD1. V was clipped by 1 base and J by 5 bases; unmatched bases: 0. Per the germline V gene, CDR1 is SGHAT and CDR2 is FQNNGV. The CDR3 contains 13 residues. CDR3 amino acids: CASSLGTGYGYTF. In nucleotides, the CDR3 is TGTGCCAGCAGCTTAGGGACAGGGTATGGCTACACCTTC.

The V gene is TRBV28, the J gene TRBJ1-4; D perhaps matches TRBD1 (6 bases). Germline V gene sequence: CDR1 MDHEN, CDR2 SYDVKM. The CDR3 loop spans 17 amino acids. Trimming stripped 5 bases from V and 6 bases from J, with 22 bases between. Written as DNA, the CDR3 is TGTGCCAGCAGTCCACTCCTTACAGGGAATGTTGATGAAAAACTGTTTTTT. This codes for CASSPLLTGNVDEKLFF.

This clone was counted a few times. CDR3 bases: TGTGCCAGCAGCGCCGGTGGTACTGGAAACACCATATATTTT. Translating it yields CASSAGGTGNTIYF. The chain uses TRBV9 and TRBJ1-3, with D unresolved. Trimming pared 3 bases from V and 2 bases from J, leaving 9 bases between. CDR3 size: 14 residues. CDR1 SGDLS and CDR2 YYNGEE come from the germline V gene.

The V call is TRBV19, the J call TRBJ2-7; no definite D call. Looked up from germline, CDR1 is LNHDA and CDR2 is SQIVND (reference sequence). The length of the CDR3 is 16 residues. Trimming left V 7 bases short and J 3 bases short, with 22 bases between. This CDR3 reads CASKAQSDGSGYEQYF. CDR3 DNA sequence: TGTGCCAGTAAAGCCCAAAGCGACGGATCGGGCTACGAGCAGTACTTC.

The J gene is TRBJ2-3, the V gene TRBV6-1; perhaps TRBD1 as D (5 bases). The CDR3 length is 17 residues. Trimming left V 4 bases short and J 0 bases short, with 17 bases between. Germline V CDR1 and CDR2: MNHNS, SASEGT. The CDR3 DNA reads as TGTGCCAGCAGTGGGGGTAGGGGCGCCCTGAGCACAGATACGCAGTATTTT. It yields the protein CASSGGRGALSTDTQYF.

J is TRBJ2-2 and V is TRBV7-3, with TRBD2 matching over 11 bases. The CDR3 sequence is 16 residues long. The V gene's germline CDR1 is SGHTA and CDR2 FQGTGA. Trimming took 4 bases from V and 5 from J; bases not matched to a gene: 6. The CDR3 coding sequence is TGTGCCAGCAGCTCAGGACTAGCGGGTGGAACCGGGGAGCTGTTTTTT. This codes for CASSSGLAGGTGELFF. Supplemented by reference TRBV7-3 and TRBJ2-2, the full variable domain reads GAGVSQTPSNKVTEKGKYVELRCDPISGHTALYWYRQSLGQGPEFLIYFQGTGAADDSGLPNDRFFAVRPEGSVSTLKIQRTERGDSAVYLCASSSGLAGGTGELFFGEGSRLTVL.

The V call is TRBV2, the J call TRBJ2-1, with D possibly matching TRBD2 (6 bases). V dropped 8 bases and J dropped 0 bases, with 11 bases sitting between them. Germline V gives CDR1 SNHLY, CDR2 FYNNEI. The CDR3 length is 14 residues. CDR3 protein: CASLGLSSYNEQFF. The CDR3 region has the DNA TGTGCCAGCCTGGGACTTAGCTCCTACAATGAGCAGTTCTTC.

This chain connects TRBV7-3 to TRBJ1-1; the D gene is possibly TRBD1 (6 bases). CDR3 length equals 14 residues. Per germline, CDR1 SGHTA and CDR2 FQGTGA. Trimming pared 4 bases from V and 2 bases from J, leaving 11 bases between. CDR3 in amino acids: CASSSTGLNTEAFF. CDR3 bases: TGTGCCAGCAGCTCGACAGGTCTTAACACTGAAGCTTTCTTT.

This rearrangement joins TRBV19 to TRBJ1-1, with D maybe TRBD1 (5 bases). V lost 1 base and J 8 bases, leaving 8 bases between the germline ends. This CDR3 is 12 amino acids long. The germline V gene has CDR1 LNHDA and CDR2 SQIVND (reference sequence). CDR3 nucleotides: TGTGCCAGTAGTATAGTGGGGCAGGAAGCTTTCTTT. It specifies CASSIVGQEAFF.

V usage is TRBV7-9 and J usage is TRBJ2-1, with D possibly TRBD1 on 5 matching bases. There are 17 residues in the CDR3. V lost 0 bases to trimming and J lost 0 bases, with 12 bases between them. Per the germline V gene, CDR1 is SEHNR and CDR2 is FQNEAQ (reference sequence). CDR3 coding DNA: TGTGCCAGCAGCTTAGCGGGGCAGGAATCCTCCTACAATGAGCAGTTCTTC. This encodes CASSLAGQESSYNEQFF.

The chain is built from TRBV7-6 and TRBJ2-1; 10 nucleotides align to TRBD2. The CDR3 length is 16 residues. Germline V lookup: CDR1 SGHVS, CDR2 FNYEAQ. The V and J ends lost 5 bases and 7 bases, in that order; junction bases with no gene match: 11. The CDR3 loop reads CASSPPGSGGENEQFF. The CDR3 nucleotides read TGTGCCAGCAGCCCGCCCGGGAGCGGGGGGGAGAATGAGCAGTTCTTC.

This CDR3 is CASSLAGENTGELFF. The CDR3, as DNA: TGTGCCAGCAGTTTAGCGGGGGAAAACACCGGGGAGCTGTTTTTT. This chain joins TRBV27 and TRBJ2-2; 7 bases are a match to TRBD2. From germline, CDR1 is MNHEY and CDR2 SMNVEV (reference sequence). The J segment lost 2 bases and the V segment lost 2 bases, leaving 2 bases of the junction unmatched. This CDR3 comprises 15 residues.

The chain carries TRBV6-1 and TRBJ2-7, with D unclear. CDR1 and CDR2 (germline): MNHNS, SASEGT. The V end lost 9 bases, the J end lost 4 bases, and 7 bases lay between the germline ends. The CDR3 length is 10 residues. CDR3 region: CASNLYEQYF. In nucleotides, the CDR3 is TGTGCCAGTAACCTATACGAGCAGTACTTC.

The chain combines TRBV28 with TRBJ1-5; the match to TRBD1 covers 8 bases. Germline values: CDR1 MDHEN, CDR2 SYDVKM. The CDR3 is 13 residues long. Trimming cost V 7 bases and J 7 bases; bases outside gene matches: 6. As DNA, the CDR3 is TGTGCCAGCACCCCAGGGGGCGTCCAGCCCCAGCATTTT. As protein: CASTPGGVQPQHF.

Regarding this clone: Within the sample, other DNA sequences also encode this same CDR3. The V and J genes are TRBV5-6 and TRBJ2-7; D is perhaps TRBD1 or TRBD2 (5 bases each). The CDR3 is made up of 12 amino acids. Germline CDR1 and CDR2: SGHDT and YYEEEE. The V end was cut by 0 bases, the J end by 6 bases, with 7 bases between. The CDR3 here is CASSLVGAEQYF. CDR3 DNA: TGTGCCAGCAGCTTGGTCGGGGCCGAGCAGTACTTC.

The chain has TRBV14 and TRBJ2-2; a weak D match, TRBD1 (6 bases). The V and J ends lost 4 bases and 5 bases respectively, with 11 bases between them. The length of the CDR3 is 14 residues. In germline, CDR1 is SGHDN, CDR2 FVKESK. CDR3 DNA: TGTGCCAGCAGCCCTCAGGGGTGGACCGGGGAGCTGTTTTTT. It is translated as CASSPQGWTGELFF.

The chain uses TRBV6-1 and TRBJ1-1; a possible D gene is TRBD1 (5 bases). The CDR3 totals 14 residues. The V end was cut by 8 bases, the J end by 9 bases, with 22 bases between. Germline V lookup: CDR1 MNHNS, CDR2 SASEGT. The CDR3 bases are TGTGCCAGCGTCGACGATTTTGGGGGGGGGAAAGCTTTCTTT. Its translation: CASVDDFGGGKAFF.

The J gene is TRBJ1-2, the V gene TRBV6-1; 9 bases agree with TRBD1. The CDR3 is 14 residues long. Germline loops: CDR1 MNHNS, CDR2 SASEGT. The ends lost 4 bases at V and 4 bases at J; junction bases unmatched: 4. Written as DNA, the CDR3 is TGTGCCAGCAGTGGGGGGACAGGGACCTATGGCTACACCTTC. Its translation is CASSGGTGTYGYTF.

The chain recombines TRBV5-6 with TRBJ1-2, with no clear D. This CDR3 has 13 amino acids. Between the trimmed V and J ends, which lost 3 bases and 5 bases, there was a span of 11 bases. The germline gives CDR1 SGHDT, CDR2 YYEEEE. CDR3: CASSSRTDYGYTF. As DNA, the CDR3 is TGTGCCAGCAGCTCCCGGACTGATTATGGCTACACCTTC. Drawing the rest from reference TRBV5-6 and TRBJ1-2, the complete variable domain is DAGVTQSPTHLIKTRGQQVTLRCSPKSGHDTVSWYQQALGQGPQFIFQYYEEEERQRGNFPDRFSGHQFPNYSSELNVNALLLGDSALYLCASSSRTDYGYTFGSGTRLTVV.

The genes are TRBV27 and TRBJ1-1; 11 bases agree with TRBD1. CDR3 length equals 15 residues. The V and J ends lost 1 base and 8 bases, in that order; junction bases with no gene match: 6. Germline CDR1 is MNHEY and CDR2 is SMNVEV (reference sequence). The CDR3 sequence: CASSLLGQGALEAFF. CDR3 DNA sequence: TGTGCCAGCAGTTTATTAGGACAGGGGGCGTTGGAAGCTTTCTTT.

Here the CDR3 reads CSVDGNTGELFF. CDR3 coding DNA: TGCAGCGTTGACGGGAACACCGGGGAGCTGTTTTTT. V usage is TRBV29-1 and J usage is TRBJ2-2; D not certain. Germline values: CDR1 SQVTM, CDR2 ANQGSEA. The CDR3 covers 12 residues. V was trimmed by 3 bases and J by 1 base, leaving 3 bases between them.

The CDR3 protein is CASSLTATGWYGYTF. The CDR3 coding sequence is TGTGCCAGCAGCCTTACAGCCACAGGGTGGTATGGCTACACCTTC. This rearrangement joins TRBV7-3 to TRBJ1-2, with D tentatively TRBD1 (6 bases). V lost 5 bases and J 5 bases, leaving 18 bases between the germline ends. Germline lookup yields CDR1 SGHTA and CDR2 FQGTGA. The CDR3 extends over 15 amino acids.